The TCR beta chain under discussion was sequenced for a study of T cells in Graves' hyperthyroidism and ophthalmopathy. Across the whole study: Peripheral blood specimens were obtained at initial diagnosis, prior to any treatment.

Sampled blood dates from first hyperthyroidism diagnosis, and it precedes any ophthalmopathy symptoms. The source material, RNA transcripts, was used to amplify TCR beta CDR3 regions. An initial round of RT-PCR targeting the TCR CDR3 relied on the HTBI primer set. MiXCR was run by TCRdb on the multiplex PCR reads, yielding one entry per CDR3 protein. The data show 650,000 to 850,000 distinct CDR3 sequences, approximately 19% seen once. The germline V gene has CDR1 SNHLY and CDR2 FYNNEI. The CDR3 has 13 residues. The V and J ends lost 10 bases and 5 bases, in that order; junction bases with no gene match: 4. This clonotype was detected ten times or more. The antigen is not known. Overall study results and limits: Most clonotypes expanded in the thyroid (above 0.001) were also present in blood.

The rearrangement uses TRBV2 and TRBJ2-2; 10 nucleotides align to TRBD2. This receptor was taken from a woman aged 45 to 65 with Graves' hyperthyroidism that later progressed to Graves' ophthalmopathy. Input material: blood. CDR3 sequence: CATIAGGTGELFF. The CDR3 DNA is TGTGCCACCATAGCGGGGGGAACCGGGGAGCTGTTTTTT.